A selection of T cell receptor beta chains follows, all from one sample in a study of T cell responses to AZD1222 COVID-19 vaccine. Measured with immunoSEQ multiplex PCR; TCRdb has only the in-frame clones, and not every one. This sample has 150,000 or so clones, with 88% found just once. Source: peripheral blood, taken on day 0 of AZD1222 vaccination. All receptors derive from an adult in good health. CDR3s include the opening cysteine and the closing phenylalanine or tryptophan. D genes are given only for firm matches. For some rows the clone size is stated as once, few or many, or as a class when expanded; others skip it.

CDR3 DNA,CDR3 protein,clone size,D gene,V gene,J gene
TGTGCCAGCAGCGGGGAGCGGGGGGACACAGATACGCAGTATTTT,CASSGERGDTDTQYF,once,TRBD2,TRBV6-2/TRBV6-3,TRBJ2-3
TGTGCCAGCTTGCTCTTTGGCGAGACCCAGTACTTC,CASLLFGETQYF,-,-,TRBV2,TRBJ2-5
TGTGCCAGCAGCCGTCAGGAGTCGGGCTACACCTTC,CASSRQESGYTF,-,-,TRBV3-1/TRBV3-2,TRBJ1-2
TGTGCCAGCAGCTTAGCACTAGCGGGGGGCCAAGAGACCCAGTACTTC,CASSLALAGGQETQYF,-,TRBD2,TRBV7-2,TRBJ2-5
TGTGCCAGCAGCTTAGGGGACCCGGGGGGATCTGCCTATGGCTACACCTTC,CASSLGDPGGSAYGYTF,-,-,TRBV7-8,TRBJ1-2
TGTGCCAGCAGTTTACTAGCGGGGGGCTACAATGAGCAGTTCTTC,CASSLLAGGYNEQFF,-,TRBD2,TRBV6-5,TRBJ2-1
TGTGCCAGCACTTTCAGGGGCGGCTACACCTTC,CASTFRGGYTF,-,-,TRBV12-3/TRBV12-4,TRBJ1-2
TGTGCCAGCAGCCTGGACAGGGCCCGGAGCACTGAAGCTTTCTTT,CASSLDRARSTEAFF,-,TRBD1,TRBV7-3,TRBJ1-1
TGTGCCAGCAGCCAAGACGGGAGGACGGCTCTTTATGGCTACACCTTC,CASSQDGRTALYGYTF,-,-,TRBV3-1/TRBV3-2,TRBJ1-2
TGTGCCAGCAGTTTAAGGGGGATCACAGATACGCAGTATTTT,CASSLRGITDTQYF,-,-,TRBV27,TRBJ2-3
TGTGCCAGCAGCCCGGGTCCCCGGGGCAATCAGCCCCAGCATTTT,CASSPGPRGNQPQHF,-,-,TRBV7-2,TRBJ1-5
TGTGCCATAAAGACAGGGAGAGAAAAACTGTTTTTT,CAIKTGREKLFF,-,TRBD1,TRBV30,TRBJ1-4
TGTGCCAGCAGGGGACAGGCAAGCACTGAAGCTTTCTTT,CASRGQASTEAFF,-,TRBD1,TRBV2,TRBJ1-1
TGCGCCAGCAGGGAGACAGGTCGGGGCTATGGCTACACCTTC,CASRETGRGYGYTF,-,-,TRBV5-1,TRBJ1-2
TGTGCCAGCAGTCTCAACCTCGGGGGCTCCTCCTACGAGCAGTACTTC,CASSLNLGGSSYEQYF,-,-,TRBV28,TRBJ2-7
TGTGCCAGCAGCCAAGCCGACAGGCCCTTGGACACCATATATTTT,CASSQADRPLDTIYF,-,-,TRBV3-1/TRBV3-2,TRBJ1-3
TGTGCCAGCAGCGGCCCCCAGATGAACACCGGGGAGCTGTTTTTT,CASSGPQMNTGELFF,-,-,TRBV7-3,TRBJ2-2
TGTGCCAGCAGCAATCAACTAGGGGGAAATGAGCAGTTCTTC,CASSNQLGGNEQFF,-,-,TRBV27,TRBJ2-1
TGTGCCAGTAGTATAACGTTGGGCAGCGCGAACACTGAAGCTTTCTTT,CASSITLGSANTEAFF,-,-,TRBV19,TRBJ1-1
TGTGCCAGCAGTTTCACGGGACGGGGGAACTATGGCTACACCTTC,CASSFTGRGNYGYTF,-,-,TRBV6-6,TRBJ1-2
TGTGCCAGTAGTATCCGGGACAGGGCGAACATTCAGTACTTC,CASSIRDRANIQYF,-,TRBD1,TRBV19,TRBJ2-4
TGTGCTAGTGCCCTGACCGGGGCCTACGAGCAGTACTTC,CASALTGAYEQYF,-,-,TRBV12-5,TRBJ2-7
TGTGCCAGCAGCTTTAAGGCGCACGGGACGGAGAAAAACACCGGGGAGCTGTTTTTT,CASSFKAHGTEKNTGELFF,once,-,TRBV21-1,TRBJ2-2
TGCGCCAGCAGCCCCCCCGGCACAGTCCTCACCTTC,CASSPPGTVLTF,-,-,TRBV5-1,TRBJ1-2
TGTGCCAGCAGCCAAGTGCAGGGGGTAGGTGAGCAGTTCTTC,CASSQVQGVGEQFF,once,TRBD1,TRBV3-1/TRBV3-2,TRBJ2-1
TGTGCCAGTAGTATCGGGGGAGGTCAGCCCCAGCATTTT,CASSIGGGQPQHF,-,-,TRBV19,TRBJ1-5
TGTGCCACCAGCCTAGCCCCAGGGGGCGGGGTCTATGGCTACACCTTC,CATSLAPGGGVYGYTF,-,TRBD1,TRBV15,TRBJ1-2
TGCGCCAGCAGCTTGGGTCTGGGGTCCTCTGGAAACACCATATATTTT,CASSLGLGSSGNTIYF,-,-,TRBV5-1,TRBJ1-3
TGTGCCAGCTCACCCAGGTCCGTAGAAGCTTTCTTT,CASSPRSVEAFF,-,-,TRBV18,TRBJ1-1
TGTGCCAGCAGTCTGTCTGGCACGGACTATGGCTACACCTTC,CASSLSGTDYGYTF,-,-,TRBV5-4,TRBJ1-2
TGTGCCAGCAGCCGCGGGACAGGGATCGGGGCTAATGAAAAACTGTTTTTT,CASSRGTGIGANEKLFF,-,TRBD1,TRBV5-8,TRBJ1-4
TGTGCCAGCAGCTTCACCCTCGGGGGAGGCACTGAAGCTTTCTTT,CASSFTLGGGTEAFF,-,-,TRBV7-2,TRBJ1-1
TGCGCCAGCAGCCTAACCCCGCGGGGGGGCGGGGAGACCCAGTACTTC,CASSLTPRGGGETQYF,-,TRBD2,TRBV5-1,TRBJ2-5
TGTGCCAGCAGTTTAGAAGGGTATCAGCCCCAGCATTTT,CASSLEGYQPQHF,-,-,TRBV27,TRBJ1-5
TGTGCCAGCAGCTTACTCGGGACTAGCGGGGGCTACGAGCAGTACTTC,CASSLLGTSGGYEQYF,-,TRBD2,TRBV7-2,TRBJ2-7
TGCGCCAGCAGAACCGGGACAGGGTCTTCCGAGCAGTACTTC,CASRTGTGSSEQYF,once,TRBD1,TRBV5-1,TRBJ2-7
TGTGCCAGCAGTCCTATTAACGGAGGCTACACCTTC,CASSPINGGYTF,-,-,TRBV27,TRBJ1-2
TGCAGTGCGAGTAGCGGGGGGGCCGGAGATACGCAGTATTTT,CSASSGGAGDTQYF,-,TRBD2,TRBV20-1,TRBJ2-3
TGTGCCAGCAGCCCCCCAGGGTCGAACACCGGGGAGCTGTTTTTT,CASSPPGSNTGELFF,-,-,TRBV7-6,TRBJ2-2
TGTGCCAGCAGTTTTGGGGATCAGCCCCAGCATTTT,CASSFGDQPQHF,-,-,TRBV12-3/TRBV12-4,TRBJ1-5
TGTGCCAGCTCATCCAACTCCGGGACGTTGACCTACGAGCAGTACTTC,CASSSNSGTLTYEQYF,once,-,TRBV18,TRBJ2-7
TGTGCCAGCTCGGTTTCGGGACAGCCGGATGAAAAACTGTTTTTT,CASSVSGQPDEKLFF,once,TRBD1,TRBV9,TRBJ1-4
TGTGCCAGCAGCTTAGGACAGTCTAGCACAGATACGCAGTATTTT,CASSLGQSSTDTQYF,-,-,TRBV7-3,TRBJ2-3
TGTGCTAGTGGTTTGGTACAGACGGGGGGGGAGACCCAGTACTTC,CASGLVQTGGETQYF,-,TRBD2,TRBV12-5,TRBJ2-5
TGTGCCAGCAGCCCGGCCAGGGCAACCGGGGAGCTGTTTTTT,CASSPARATGELFF,-,-,TRBV6-2/TRBV6-3,TRBJ2-2
TGTGCCAGCAGCTTAGGTATTAGGGGGGCCGAGCAGTACTTC,CASSLGIRGAEQYF,-,-,TRBV7-2,TRBJ2-7
TGTGCCAGCAGTCGCGGGGGGAGCTCCTACAATGAGCAGTTCTTC,CASSRGGSSYNEQFF,-,TRBD2,TRBV5-8,TRBJ2-1
TGCGCCAGCAGCCAAGGCACCACAGGGGTCTATGGCTACACCTTC,CASSQGTTGVYGYTF,-,TRBD1,TRBV4-1,TRBJ1-2
TGTGCCAGCAGCTCCGGACAGGGGGGTTCCGGGGAGCTGTTTTTT,CASSSGQGGSGELFF,-,TRBD1,TRBV11-3,TRBJ2-2
TGTGCCAGTATTGGGACGGAGAAAAGCACAGATACGCAGTATTTT,CASIGTEKSTDTQYF,once,-,TRBV7-9,TRBJ2-3
TGTGCCAGCAGTTGGGACCGGGACAGGTGGGGGAGATACGGCTACACCTTC,CASSWDRDRWGRYGYTF,-,TRBD1,TRBV28,TRBJ1-2
TGTGCCAGCAGCCAAGATAGCGGGTACTACGAGCAGTACTTC,CASSQDSGYYEQYF,-,TRBD2,TRBV3-1/TRBV3-2,TRBJ2-7
TGCAGCGCCCGGGGACGTCTTTTAGATACGCAGTATTTT,CSARGRLLDTQYF,once,-,TRBV29-1,TRBJ2-3
TGTGCCAGCAGCATCCCCACGGGGGCTAGTAGAGGCTACACCTTC,CASSIPTGASRGYTF,-,-,TRBV6-6,TRBJ1-2
TGTGCCAGCAGCTCCGACAGGGCCAGCTATGGCTACACCTTC,CASSSDRASYGYTF,few,TRBD1,TRBV7-2,TRBJ1-2
TGCGCCAGCAGCCAAGGGTCCTTCCGGGACAAAGGGGAAAAACTGTTTTTT,CASSQGSFRDKGEKLFF,-,-,TRBV4-3,TRBJ1-4
TGTGCCAGCATAGGTACCAGCAAACTCACCGGGGAGCTGTTTTTT,CASIGTSKLTGELFF,-,-,TRBV3-1/TRBV3-2,TRBJ2-2
TGTGCCAGCACCAATAACCACAGGGAGGAGCAGTTCTTC,CASTNNHREEQFF,-,-,TRBV12-3/TRBV12-4,TRBJ2-1